This is a list of T cell receptor beta chains from one sample in a study of early T cells in non-severe SARS-CoV-2 infection. One entry per CDR3 protein results from TCRdb running MiXCR on the 5' RACE reads. The sample lists 74,000 or so distinct CDR3 sequences, roughly 10% occurring once. Source material: whole blood. The receptors were sampled from an adult who was a healthcare worker with PCR-confirmed SARS-CoV-2 infection or an uninfected control (not recorded which). CDR3s include the opening cysteine and the closing phenylalanine or tryptophan. D genes are given only for firm matches. The size field is filled for only some rows; it gives once, few, many or a size class.

J: TRBJ2-5; V: TRBV18; size: many; D: TRBD1; DNA: TGTGCCAGCTCACCCCGGGACAGGGAGACCCAGTACTTC; CDR3: CASSPRDRETQYF
J: TRBJ2-6; V: TRBV9; size: many; D: NA; DNA: TGTGCCAGCATGGGAACGGCTGGGGCCAACGTCCTGACTTTC; CDR3: CASMGTAGANVLTF
J: TRBJ1-1; V: TRBV2; size: NA; D: NA; DNA: TGTGCCAGCAGTATACAGCTGAACACTGAAGCTTTCTTT; CDR3: CASSIQLNTEAFF
J: TRBJ2-7; V: TRBV27; size: many; D: NA; DNA: TGTGCCAGCAGGGGGGATCGGGACGCCAAACCCTACGAGCAGTACTTC; CDR3: CASRGDRDAKPYEQYF
J: TRBJ1-4; V: TRBV18; size: few; D: NA; DNA: TGTGCCAGCTCACCGGCGGGAAGGGGTGCAACTAATGAAAAACTGTTTTTT; CDR3: CASSPAGRGATNEKLFF
J: TRBJ2-5; V: TRBV15; size: many; D: TRBD2; DNA: TGTGCCACCAGCAGCTCTAACGGGGGGGAGACCCAGTACTTC; CDR3: CATSSSNGGETQYF
J: TRBJ2-3; V: TRBV28; size: NA; D: TRBD2; DNA: TGTGCCAGCAGTTGGGCGGGGGCAGATACGCAGTATTTT; CDR3: CASSWAGADTQYF
J: TRBJ2-7; V: TRBV3-1; size: medium-sized; D: NA; DNA: TGTGCCAGCAGCCATAGGGGCCTATCTACCTACGAGCAGTACTTC; CDR3: CASSHRGLSTYEQYF
J: TRBJ2-7; V: TRBV29-1; size: many; D: TRBD1; DNA: TGCAGCGTTTCCGACAGGGGGTCCTCCTACGAGCAGTACTTC; CDR3: CSVSDRGSSYEQYF
J: TRBJ2-7; V: TRBV12-3/TRBV12-4; size: many; D: NA; DNA: TGTGCCAGCAGTGACAGCTTGATGGAGGGTGAGCAGTACTTC; CDR3: CASSDSLMEGEQYF
J: TRBJ1-1; V: TRBV2; size: NA; D: NA; DNA: TGTGCCAGCAGTGAACAGGGACTTAACACTGAAGCTTTCTTT; CDR3: CASSEQGLNTEAFF
J: TRBJ2-5; V: TRBV18; size: many; D: NA; DNA: TGTGCCAGCTCACCCGTCATAGGGGACCAGTACTTC; CDR3: CASSPVIGDQYF
J: TRBJ2-5; V: TRBV15; size: many; D: NA; DNA: TGTGCCACCAGCAGAGATGCAGGGGCTGAGACCCAGTACTTC; CDR3: CATSRDAGAETQYF
J: TRBJ2-2; V: TRBV29-1; size: few; D: TRBD2; DNA: TGCAGCGTCGTATTTACTAGCGGGAGTCACACCGGGGAGCTGTTTTTT; CDR3: CSVVFTSGSHTGELFF
J: TRBJ2-2; V: TRBV7-8; size: few; D: TRBD1; DNA: TGTGCCAGCAGCTTTAGAGAGGGGGCCACCGGGGAGCTGTTTTTT; CDR3: CASSFREGATGELFF
J: TRBJ2-2; V: TRBV10-3; size: many; D: NA; DNA: TGTGCCATCAGCCGGGACTTACCGGGGGAGCTGTTTTTT; CDR3: CAISRDLPGELFF
J: TRBJ2-4; V: TRBV12-3/TRBV12-4; size: few; D: NA; DNA: TGTGCCAGCAGTTCCAGGGGCTCCCAGGGAGTCGCCAAAAACATTCAGTACTTC; CDR3: CASSSRGSQGVAKNIQYF
J: TRBJ2-5; V: TRBV19; size: few; D: TRBD1; DNA: TGTGCCAGTAGTATAGGGGGGACAGGAGAAGAGACCCAGTACTTC; CDR3: CASSIGGTGEETQYF
J: TRBJ1-1; V: TRBV5-4; size: NA; D: NA; DNA: TGTGCCAGCAGCTCCCTTGGTGGCACTGAAGCTTTCTTT; CDR3: CASSSLGGTEAFF
J: TRBJ2-2; V: TRBV29-1; size: many; D: NA; DNA: TGCAGCGCGGGAGAGAACACCGGGGAGCTGTTTTTT; CDR3: CSAGENTGELFF
J: TRBJ1-1; V: TRBV5-5; size: NA; D: TRBD1; DNA: TGTGCCAGCAGCCTACCCGGTACAGGGGCGAACACTGAAGCTTTCTTT; CDR3: CASSLPGTGANTEAFF
J: TRBJ2-1; V: TRBV4-1; size: NA; D: TRBD2; DNA: TGCGCCAGCAGCCTGAACCCGGGACTAGTCGGGTGGAATGAGCAGTTCTTC; CDR3: CASSLNPGLVGWNEQFF
J: TRBJ1-1; V: TRBV7-3; size: many; D: NA; DNA: TGTGCCAGCAGCGCAAGCCCCCTAAGGAGCATGAACACTGAAGCTTTCTTT; CDR3: CASSASPLRSMNTEAFF
J: TRBJ2-5; V: TRBV9; size: many; D: NA; DNA: TGTGCCAGCAGCGTCGCAGGGGAAGAGACCCAGTACTTC; CDR3: CASSVAGEETQYF
J: TRBJ2-3; V: TRBV27; size: NA; D: TRBD2; DNA: TGTGCCAGCAGTCCGTCAGCGGGAGAGAAGACAGATACGCAGTATTTT; CDR3: CASSPSAGEKTDTQYF
J: TRBJ2-5; V: TRBV4-1; size: many; D: NA; DNA: TGCGCCAGCAGCCAGAGAATTGGGCAAGAGACCCAGTACTTC; CDR3: CASSQRIGQETQYF
J: TRBJ1-2; V: TRBV4-1; size: many; D: NA; DNA: TGCGCCAGCAGCCAAGATCGACGGGGGCATGGCTACACCTTC; CDR3: CASSQDRRGHGYTF
J: TRBJ2-3; V: TRBV2; size: once; D: NA; DNA: TGTGCCAGCAGTGAAGGGTCGGCCAGTACGCAGTATTTT; CDR3: CASSEGSASTQYF
J: TRBJ1-1; V: TRBV2; size: few; D: TRBD1; DNA: TGTGCCAGCAGTTTGACAGGGAGCTTTGAAGCTTTCTTT; CDR3: CASSLTGSFEAFF
J: TRBJ2-7; V: TRBV11-2; size: NA; D: TRBD1; DNA: TGTGCCAGCAGCTCCGTGGGACAGGGGGCGCCGAGCTCCTACGAGCAGTACTTC; CDR3: CASSSVGQGAPSSYEQYF
J: TRBJ2-7; V: TRBV11-2; size: many; D: TRBD1; DNA: TGTGCCAGCAGCGCCTGGACAGGGGTGGGCTACGAGCAGTACTTC; CDR3: CASSAWTGVGYEQYF
J: TRBJ2-4; V: TRBV5-1; size: few; D: NA; DNA: TGCGCCAGCAGCGACACGTCGGAAAACATTCAGTACTTC; CDR3: CASSDTSENIQYF
J: TRBJ2-4; V: TRBV27; size: many; D: TRBD2; DNA: TGTGCCAGCACCCGGACTAGCGGGAGTTCGACCAAAAACATTCAGTACTTC; CDR3: CASTRTSGSSTKNIQYF
J: TRBJ2-3; V: TRBV6-6; size: few; D: TRBD1; DNA: TGTGCCAGCACCTACGAGACAGGGGGGCCTGGTGGTACGCAGTATTTT; CDR3: CASTYETGGPGGTQYF
J: TRBJ2-3; V: TRBV27; size: many; D: TRBD2; DNA: TGTGCCAGCAGTGGGACTAGCGGTAGCACAGATACGCAGTATTTT; CDR3: CASSGTSGSTDTQYF
J: TRBJ2-7; V: TRBV3-1; size: many; D: NA; DNA: TGTGCCAGCAAAGCGGATAACAATCCCTACGAGCAGTACTTC; CDR3: CASKADNNPYEQYF
J: TRBJ2-5; V: TRBV6-1; size: many; D: NA; DNA: TGTGCCAGCAGTGATAGGTGGTACCAAGAGACCCAGTACTTC; CDR3: CASSDRWYQETQYF
J: TRBJ1-3; V: TRBV5-1; size: many; D: NA; DNA: TGCGCCAGCAGCTTGGACAGGCCTGGAAACACCATATATTTT; CDR3: CASSLDRPGNTIYF
J: TRBJ1-5; V: TRBV7-8; size: many; D: NA; DNA: TGTGCCAGCAGCCCGGGGCGGCGGACCAGCAATCAGCCCCAGCATTTT; CDR3: CASSPGRRTSNQPQHF
J: TRBJ2-3; V: TRBV7-7; size: NA; D: TRBD2; DNA: TGTGCTAGCAGCCGGACTAGCGGAGTCACAGATACGCAGTATTTT; CDR3: CASSRTSGVTDTQYF
J: TRBJ2-7; V: TRBV5-5; size: few; D: TRBD2; DNA: TGTGCCAGCAGCTTGTCACGGCGGGAGAGCTCCTACGAGCAGTACTTC; CDR3: CASSLSRRESSYEQYF